This TCR beta chain was found in a study of early T cells in non-severe SARS-CoV-2 infection. Study at large: The sequenced material was bulk RNA from unsorted whole blood, and its chains were unpaired. Study observations and caveats: The matching step, a VDJdb search, favored anti-spike CD8 responses and missed private and CD4 specificities.

Individual cDNA molecules carried attached unique molecular identifiers. Via MiXCR, TCRdb re-called the 5' RACE reads, giving one row per CDR3 protein. Of tens of thousands of distinct CDR3 sequences in the sample, roughly 6% were seen once. For this clonotype: Its specificity is unknown.

Germline V lookup: CDR1 SGHTA, CDR2 FQGNSA. This CDR3 is 15 amino acids long. V was clipped by 1 base and J by 13 bases, with 20 bases between them. The sequencing sample was made of whole blood. This sequence joins TRBV7-2 and TRBJ2-1; D unclear. The clonotype comes from an adult who was a healthcare worker with PCR-confirmed SARS-CoV-2 infection or an uninfected control (not recorded which). CDR3: CASSLVETEGEAQFF. CDR3 nucleotides: TGTGCCAGCAGCTTAGTCGAGACGGAAGGAGAAGCTCAGTTCTTC.